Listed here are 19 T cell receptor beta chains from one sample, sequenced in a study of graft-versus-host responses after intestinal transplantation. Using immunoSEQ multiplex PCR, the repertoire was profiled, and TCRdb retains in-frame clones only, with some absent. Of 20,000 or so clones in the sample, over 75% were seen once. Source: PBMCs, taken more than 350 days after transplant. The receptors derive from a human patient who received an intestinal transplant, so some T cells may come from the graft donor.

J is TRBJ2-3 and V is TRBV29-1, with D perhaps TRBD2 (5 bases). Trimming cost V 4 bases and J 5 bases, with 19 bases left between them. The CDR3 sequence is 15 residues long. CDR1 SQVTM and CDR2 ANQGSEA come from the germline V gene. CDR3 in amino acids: CSVARLGIEGDTQYF. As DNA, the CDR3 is TGCAGCGTTGCAAGGCTAGGGATCGAGGGAGATACGCAGTATTTT.

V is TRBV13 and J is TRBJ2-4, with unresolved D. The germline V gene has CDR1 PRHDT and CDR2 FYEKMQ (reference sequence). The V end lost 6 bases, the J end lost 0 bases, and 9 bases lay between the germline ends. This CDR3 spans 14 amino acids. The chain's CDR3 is CASRSSLAKNIQYF. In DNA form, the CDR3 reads TGTGCCAGCAGGAGTAGTCTAGCCAAAAACATTCAGTACTTC. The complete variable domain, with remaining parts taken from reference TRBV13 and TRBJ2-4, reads AAGVIQSPRHLIKEKRETATLKCYPIPRHDTVYWYQQGPGQDPQFLISFYEKMQSDKGSIPDRFSAQQFSDYHSELNMSSLELGDSALYFCASRSSLAKNIQYFGAGTRLSVL.

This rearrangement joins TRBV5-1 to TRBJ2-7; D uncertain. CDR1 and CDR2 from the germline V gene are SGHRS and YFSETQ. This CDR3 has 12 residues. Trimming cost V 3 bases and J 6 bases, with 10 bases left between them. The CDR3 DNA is TGCGCCAGCAGCTCCTCAAAGGGCGAGCAGTACTTC. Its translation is CASSSSKGEQYF. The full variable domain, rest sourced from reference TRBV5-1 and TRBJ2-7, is KAGVTQTPRYLIKTRGQQVTLSCSPISGHRSVSWYQQTPGQGLQFLFEYFSETQRNKGNFPGRFSGRQFSNSRSEMNVSTLELGDSALYLCASSSSKGEQYFGPGTRLTVT.

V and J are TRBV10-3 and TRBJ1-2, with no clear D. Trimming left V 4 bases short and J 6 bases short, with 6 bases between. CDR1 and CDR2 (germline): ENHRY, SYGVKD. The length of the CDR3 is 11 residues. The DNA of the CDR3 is TGTGCCATCAGTGCGCTAAATGGCTACACCTTC. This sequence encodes CAISALNGYTF.

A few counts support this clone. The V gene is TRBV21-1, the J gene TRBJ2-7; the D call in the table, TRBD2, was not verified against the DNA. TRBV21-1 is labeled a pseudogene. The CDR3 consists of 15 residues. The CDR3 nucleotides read TGTGCCAGTACGCGAGGGAGGGCTACCACCTACGAGCAGTACTTC. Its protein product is CASTRGRATTYEQYF.

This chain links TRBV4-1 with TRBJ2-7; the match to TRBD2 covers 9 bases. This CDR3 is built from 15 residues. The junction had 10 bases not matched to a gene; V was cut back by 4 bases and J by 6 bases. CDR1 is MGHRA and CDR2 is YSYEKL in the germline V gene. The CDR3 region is CASSLTGPAGGEQYF. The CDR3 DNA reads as TGCGCCAGCAGCCTAACAGGTCCAGCGGGAGGCGAGCAGTACTTC.

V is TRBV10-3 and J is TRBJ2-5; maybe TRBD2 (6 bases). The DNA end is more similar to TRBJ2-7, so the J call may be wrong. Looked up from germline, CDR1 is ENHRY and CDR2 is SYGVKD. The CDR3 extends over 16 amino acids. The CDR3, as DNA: TGTGCCATCGGTGGGCTGGGGGGACCGCCATACTACGAGCAGTACTTC. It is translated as CAIGGLGGPPYYEQYF.

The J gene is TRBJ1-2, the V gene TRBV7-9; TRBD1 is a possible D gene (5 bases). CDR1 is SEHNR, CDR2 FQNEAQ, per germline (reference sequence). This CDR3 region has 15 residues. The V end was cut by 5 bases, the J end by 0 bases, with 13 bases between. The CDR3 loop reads CASSGRDGANYGYTF. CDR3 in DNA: TGTGCCAGCAGCGGAAGGGACGGAGCTAACTATGGCTACACCTTC.

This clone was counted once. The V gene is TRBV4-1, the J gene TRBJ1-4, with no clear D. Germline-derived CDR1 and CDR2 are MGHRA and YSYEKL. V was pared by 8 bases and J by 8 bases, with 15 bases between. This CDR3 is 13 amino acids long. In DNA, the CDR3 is TGCGCCAGCTCTCGCGGGGTCCGGGAAAAACTGTTTTTT. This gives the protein CASSRGVREKLFF.

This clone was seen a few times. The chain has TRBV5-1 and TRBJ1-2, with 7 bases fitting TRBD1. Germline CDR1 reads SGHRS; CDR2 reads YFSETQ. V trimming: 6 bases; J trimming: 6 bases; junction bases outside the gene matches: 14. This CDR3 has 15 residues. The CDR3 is CASTLRTGRSDGYTF. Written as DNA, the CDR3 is TGCGCCAGCACCTTAAGGACAGGCCGGAGTGATGGCTACACCTTC.

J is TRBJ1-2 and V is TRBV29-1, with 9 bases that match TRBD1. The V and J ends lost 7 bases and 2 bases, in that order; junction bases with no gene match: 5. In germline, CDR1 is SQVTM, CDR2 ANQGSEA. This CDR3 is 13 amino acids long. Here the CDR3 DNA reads TGCAGCGCCAGGGACAGGGCGAACTATGGCTACACCTTC. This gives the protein CSARDRANYGYTF. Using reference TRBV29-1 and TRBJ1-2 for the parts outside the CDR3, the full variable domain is SAVISQKPSRDICQRGTSLTIQCQVDSQVTMMFWYRQQPGQSLTLIATANQGSEATYESGFVIDKFPISRPNLTFSTLTVSNMSPEDSSIYLCSARDRANYGYTFGSGTRLTVV.

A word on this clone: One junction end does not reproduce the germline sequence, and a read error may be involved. CDR3 nucleotide sequence: TGCGCCAGCAGCTTTGGACAGAACTCCTACGGGCAGTACTTC. Protein sequence: CASSFGQNSYGQYF. J is TRBJ2-7 and V is TRBV5-1; D may be TRBD1 (6 bases). The CDR3 loop spans 14 amino acids. Germline-derived CDR1 and CDR2 are SGHRS and YFSETQ.

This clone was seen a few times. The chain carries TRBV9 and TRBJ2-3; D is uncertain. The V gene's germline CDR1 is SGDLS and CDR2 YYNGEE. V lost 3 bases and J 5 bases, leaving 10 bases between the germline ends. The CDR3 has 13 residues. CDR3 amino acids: CASSALTGDTQYF. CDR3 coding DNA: TGTGCCAGCAGCGCTTTAACTGGAGATACGCAGTATTTT.

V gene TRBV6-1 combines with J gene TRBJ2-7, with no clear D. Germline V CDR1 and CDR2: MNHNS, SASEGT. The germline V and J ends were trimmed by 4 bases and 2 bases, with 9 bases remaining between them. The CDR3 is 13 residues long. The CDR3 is CASSVGQPYEQYF. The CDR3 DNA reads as TGTGCCAGCAGTGTCGGGCAGCCCTACGAGCAGTACTTC.

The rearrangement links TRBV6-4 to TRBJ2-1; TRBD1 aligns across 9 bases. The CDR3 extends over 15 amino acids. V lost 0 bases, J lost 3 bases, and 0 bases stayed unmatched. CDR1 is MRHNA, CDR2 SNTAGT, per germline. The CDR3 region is CASSDSTGGYNEQFF. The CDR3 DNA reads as TGTGCCAGCAGTGACTCGACAGGGGGCTACAATGAGCAGTTCTTC.

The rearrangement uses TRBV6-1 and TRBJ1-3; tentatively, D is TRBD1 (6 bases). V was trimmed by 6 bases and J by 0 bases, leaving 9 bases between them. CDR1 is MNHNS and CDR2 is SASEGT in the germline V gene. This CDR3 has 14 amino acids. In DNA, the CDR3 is TGTGCCAGCAGCCAGGACAGCTCTGGAAACACCATATATTTT. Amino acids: CASSQDSSGNTIYF.

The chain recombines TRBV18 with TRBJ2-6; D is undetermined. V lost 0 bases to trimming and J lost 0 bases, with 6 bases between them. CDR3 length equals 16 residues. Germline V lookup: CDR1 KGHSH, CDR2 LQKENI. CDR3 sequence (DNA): TGTGCCAGCTCACCACCCGCACCCTCTGGGGCCAACGTCCTGACTTTC. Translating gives CASSPPAPSGANVLTF.

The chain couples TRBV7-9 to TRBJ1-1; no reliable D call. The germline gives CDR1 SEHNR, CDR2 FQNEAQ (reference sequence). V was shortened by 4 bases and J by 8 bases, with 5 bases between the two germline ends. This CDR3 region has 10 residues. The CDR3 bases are TGTGCCAGCAGCTCATACGAAGCTTTCTTT. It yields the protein CASSSYEAFF.

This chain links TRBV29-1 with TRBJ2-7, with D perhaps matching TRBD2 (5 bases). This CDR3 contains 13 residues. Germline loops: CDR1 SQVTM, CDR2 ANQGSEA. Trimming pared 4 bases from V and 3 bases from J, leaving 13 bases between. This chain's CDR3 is CSVALGESYEQYF. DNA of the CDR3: TGCAGCGTTGCCCTTGGGGAGAGCTACGAGCAGTACTTC.